This T cell receptor beta chain is drawn from a study of breast tumors, draining lymph nodes, adjacent tissues. Study outcomes and limitations: That most tumor T cells come from lymph nodes remained unproven. Tumors had less TCR diversity than lymph nodes, more than nontumor tissue.

This clonotype was seen repeatedly, ten times or more. Its antigen is still unknown. At one of its ends the junction is not consistent with the germline gene, which may arise from a read error. Germline CDR1 reads DFQATT; CDR2 reads SNEGSKA (reference sequence). The CDR3 consists of 14 residues. One entry per CDR3 protein results from TCRdb running MiXCR on the multiplex PCR reads. The profile shows 150,000 to 200,000 distinct CDR3 sequences, 33% of them singletons. Samples came from axillary lymph nodes draining the breast cancer. The specimen sequenced was axillary lymph node tissue. The receptor's source is a female donor with breast cancer. Some clones in this sample may be carry-over from other donors' samples. This rearrangement joins TRBV20-1 to TRBJ2-1; a weak D match, TRBD2 (6 bases). The CDR3 coding sequence is TGCAGGGCTAGGCGGGACGGAGACTACAATGAGCAGTTCTTC. The encoded protein is CRARRDGDYNEQFF.